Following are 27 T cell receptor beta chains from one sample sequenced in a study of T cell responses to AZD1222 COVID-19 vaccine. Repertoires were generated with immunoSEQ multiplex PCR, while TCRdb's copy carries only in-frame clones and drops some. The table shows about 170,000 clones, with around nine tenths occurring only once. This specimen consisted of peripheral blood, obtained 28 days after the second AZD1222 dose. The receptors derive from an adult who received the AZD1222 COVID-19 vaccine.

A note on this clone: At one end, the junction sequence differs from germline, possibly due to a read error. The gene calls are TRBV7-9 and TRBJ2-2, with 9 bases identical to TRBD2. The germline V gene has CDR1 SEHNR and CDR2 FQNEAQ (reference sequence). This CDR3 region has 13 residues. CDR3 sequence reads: CASSLAGSGELFF. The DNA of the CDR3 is TGTGCCAGCAGCCTAGCGGGGTCCGGGGAGCTGTTTTTT.

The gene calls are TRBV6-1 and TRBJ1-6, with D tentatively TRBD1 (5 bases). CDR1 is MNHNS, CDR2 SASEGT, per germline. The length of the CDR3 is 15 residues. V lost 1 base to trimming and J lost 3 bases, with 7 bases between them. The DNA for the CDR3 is TGTGCCAGCAGTGAAGGGGGGGTCTATAATTCACCCCTCCACTTT. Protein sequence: CASSEGGVYNSPLHF.

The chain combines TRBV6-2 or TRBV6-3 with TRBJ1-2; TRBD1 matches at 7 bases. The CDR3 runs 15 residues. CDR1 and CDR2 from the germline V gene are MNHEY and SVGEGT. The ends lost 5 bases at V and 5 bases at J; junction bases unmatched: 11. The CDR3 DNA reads TGTGCCAGCAGTCTCCGACAGGGAATCGGGTATGGCTACACCTTC. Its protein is CASSLRQGIGYGYTF.

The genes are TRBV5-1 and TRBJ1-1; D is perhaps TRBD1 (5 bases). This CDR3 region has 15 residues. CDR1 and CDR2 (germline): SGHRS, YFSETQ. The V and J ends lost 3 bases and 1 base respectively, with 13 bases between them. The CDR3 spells CASSSQGLGNTEAFF. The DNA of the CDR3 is TGCGCCAGCAGCTCTCAGGGCCTTGGGAACACTGAAGCTTTCTTT.

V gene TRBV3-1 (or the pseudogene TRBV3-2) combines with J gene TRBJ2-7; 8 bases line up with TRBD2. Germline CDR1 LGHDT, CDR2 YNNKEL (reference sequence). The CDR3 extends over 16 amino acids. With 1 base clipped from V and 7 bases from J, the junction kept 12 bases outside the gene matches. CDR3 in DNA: TGTGCCAGCAGCCAAGGCCAGCGGGGGCCACGGGAAGAGCAGTACTTC. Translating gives CASSQGQRGPREEQYF.

CDR3 sequence: CASSPSGGSETQYF. In DNA form, the CDR3 reads TGTGCCAGCTCACCGTCGGGGGGCTCAGAGACCCAGTACTTC. The V call is TRBV18, the J call TRBJ2-5, with a tentative D call TRBD2 (7 bases). Germline loops: CDR1 KGHSH, CDR2 LQKENI. The V end was cut by 3 bases, the J end by 4 bases, with 12 bases between. CDR3 length equals 14 residues.

The CDR3 DNA sequence: TGTGCCAGCAGTCAAACAGAGTCGCCCTCCTACGAGCAGTACTTC. This codes for CASSQTESPSYEQYF. V is TRBV6-5 and J is TRBJ2-7; D gene unclear. The CDR3 is 15 amino acids. CDR1 is MNHEY and CDR2 is SVGAGI in the germline V gene. The ends were cut back, 5 bases at V and 0 bases at J, with 14 bases in the middle.

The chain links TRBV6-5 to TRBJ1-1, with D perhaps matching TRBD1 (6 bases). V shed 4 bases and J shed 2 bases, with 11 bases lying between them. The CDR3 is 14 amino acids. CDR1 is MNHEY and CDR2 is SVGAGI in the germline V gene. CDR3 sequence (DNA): TGTGCCAGCAGTTCAACAGGGTTTAACACTGAAGCTTTCTTT. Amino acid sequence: CASSSTGFNTEAFF.

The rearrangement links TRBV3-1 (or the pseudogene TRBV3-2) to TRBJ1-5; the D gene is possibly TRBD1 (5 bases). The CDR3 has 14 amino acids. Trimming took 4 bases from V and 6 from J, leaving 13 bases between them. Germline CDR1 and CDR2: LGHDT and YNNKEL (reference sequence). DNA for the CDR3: TGTGCCAGCAGCCTATCAGGGATCGGTCAGCCCCAGCATTTT. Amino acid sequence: CASSLSGIGQPQHF.

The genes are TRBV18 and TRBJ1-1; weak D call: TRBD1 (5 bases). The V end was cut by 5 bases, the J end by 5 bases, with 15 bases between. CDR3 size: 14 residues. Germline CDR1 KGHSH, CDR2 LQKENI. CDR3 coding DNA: TGTGCCAGCTCAGCGTTCGGGGGAGAGACTGAAGCTTTCTTT. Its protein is CASSAFGGETEAFF.

As DNA, the CDR3 is TGTGCCAGCAGCCAAGATTGCAGACTGCCCAGGGAGACCCAGTACTTC. This codes for CASSQDCRLPRETQYF. V gene TRBV3-1 (or the pseudogene TRBV3-2) combines with J gene TRBJ2-5, with no clear D. The germline V gene has CDR1 LGHDT and CDR2 YNNKEL (reference sequence). This CDR3 has 16 amino acids. Trimming pared 0 bases from V and 5 bases from J, leaving 16 bases between.

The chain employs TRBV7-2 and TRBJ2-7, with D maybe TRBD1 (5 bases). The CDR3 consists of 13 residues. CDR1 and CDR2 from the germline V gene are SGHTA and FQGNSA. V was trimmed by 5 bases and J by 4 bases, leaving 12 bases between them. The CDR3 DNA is TGTGCCAGCAGCGTTAATCCAGGGTACGAGCAGTACTTC. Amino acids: CASSVNPGYEQYF.

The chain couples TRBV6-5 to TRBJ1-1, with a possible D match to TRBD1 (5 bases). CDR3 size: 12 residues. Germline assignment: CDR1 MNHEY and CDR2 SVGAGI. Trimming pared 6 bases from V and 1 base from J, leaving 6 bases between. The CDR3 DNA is TGTGCCAGCAGAAGGGGGAACACTGAAGCTTTCTTT. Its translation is CASRRGNTEAFF.

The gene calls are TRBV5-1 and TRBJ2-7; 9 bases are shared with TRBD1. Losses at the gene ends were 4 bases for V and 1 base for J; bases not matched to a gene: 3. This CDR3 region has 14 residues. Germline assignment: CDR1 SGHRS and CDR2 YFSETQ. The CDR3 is CASSVDRGSYEQYF. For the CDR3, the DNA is TGCGCCAGCAGCGTGGACAGGGGATCCTACGAGCAGTACTTC.

DNA of the CDR3: TGTGCCAGCAGTCCCGGACAGGGAAGTCAGCCCCAGCATTTT. Protein product: CASSPGQGSQPQHF. The chain uses TRBV27 and TRBJ1-5, with 8 bases lining up with TRBD1. This CDR3 has 14 amino acids. Trimming cost V 5 bases and J 6 bases; bases outside gene matches: 6. In germline, CDR1 is MNHEY, CDR2 SMNVEV (reference sequence).

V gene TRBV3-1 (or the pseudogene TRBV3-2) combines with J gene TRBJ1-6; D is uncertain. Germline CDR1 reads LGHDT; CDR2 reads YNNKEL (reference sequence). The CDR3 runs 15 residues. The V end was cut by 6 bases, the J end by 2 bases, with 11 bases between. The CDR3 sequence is CASRGPTTYNSPLHF. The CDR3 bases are TGTGCCAGCAGAGGGCCAACTACCTATAATTCACCCCTCCACTTT.

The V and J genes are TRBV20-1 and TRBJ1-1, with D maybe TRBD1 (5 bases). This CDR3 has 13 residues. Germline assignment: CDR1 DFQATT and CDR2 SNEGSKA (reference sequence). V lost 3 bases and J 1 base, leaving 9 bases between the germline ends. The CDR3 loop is CSASPGTNTEAFF. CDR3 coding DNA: TGCAGTGCTAGTCCAGGGACGAACACTGAAGCTTTCTTT.

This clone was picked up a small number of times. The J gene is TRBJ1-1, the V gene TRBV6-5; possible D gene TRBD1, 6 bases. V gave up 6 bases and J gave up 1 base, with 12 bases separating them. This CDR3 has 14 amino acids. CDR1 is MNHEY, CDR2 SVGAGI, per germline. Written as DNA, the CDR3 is TGTGCCAGCAGCGATCTCAGGGGGAACACTGAAGCTTTCTTT. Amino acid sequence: CASSDLRGNTEAFF.

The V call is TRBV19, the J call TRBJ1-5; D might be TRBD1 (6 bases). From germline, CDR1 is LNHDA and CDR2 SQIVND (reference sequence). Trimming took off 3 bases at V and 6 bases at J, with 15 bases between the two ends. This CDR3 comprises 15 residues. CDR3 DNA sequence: TGTGCCAGTAGTATTGGGCAGGGGATTATTCAGCCCCAGCATTTT. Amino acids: CASSIGQGIIQPQHF.

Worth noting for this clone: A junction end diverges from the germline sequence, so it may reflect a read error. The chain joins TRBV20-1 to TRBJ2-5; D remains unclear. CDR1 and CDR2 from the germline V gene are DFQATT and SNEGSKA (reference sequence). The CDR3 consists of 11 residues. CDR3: CSARRQEAQYF. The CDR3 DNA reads TGCAGTGCGCGGCGGCAAGAGGCCCAGTACTTC.

The CDR3 is CASSLTGGGSQETQYF. CDR3 sequence (DNA): TGCGCCAGCAGCCTTACCGGCGGTGGCAGCCAAGAGACCCAGTACTTC. The rearrangement joins TRBV4-3 to TRBJ2-5; D is undetermined. The V and J ends lost 4 bases and 1 base respectively, with 16 bases between them. This CDR3 contains 16 residues. Germline V gene data show CDR1 as LGHNA and CDR2 as YSLEER.

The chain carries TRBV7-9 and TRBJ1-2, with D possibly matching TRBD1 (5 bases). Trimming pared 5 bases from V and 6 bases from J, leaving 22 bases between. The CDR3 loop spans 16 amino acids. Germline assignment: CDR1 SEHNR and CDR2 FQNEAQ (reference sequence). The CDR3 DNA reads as TGTGCCAGCAGCCGGGACTTACCGGCCCCCGACAATGGCTACACCTTC. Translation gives CASSRDLPAPDNGYTF.

CDR3 in amino acids: CASKRSQGSGDTQYF. In DNA form, the CDR3 reads TGTGCCAGCAAACGGTCCCAGGGTAGTGGGGATACGCAGTATTTT. This sequence joins TRBV25-1 and TRBJ2-3, with D maybe TRBD1 (5 bases). Germline CDR1 and CDR2: MGHDK and SYGVNS. V was shortened by 7 bases and J by 6 bases, with 20 bases between the two germline ends. This CDR3 has 15 residues.

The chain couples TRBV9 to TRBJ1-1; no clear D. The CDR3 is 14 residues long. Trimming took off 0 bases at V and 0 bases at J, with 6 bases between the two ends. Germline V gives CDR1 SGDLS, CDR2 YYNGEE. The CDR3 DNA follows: TGTGCCAGCAGCGTAGGGGTGATGAACACTGAAGCTTTCTTT. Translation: CASSVGVMNTEAFF.

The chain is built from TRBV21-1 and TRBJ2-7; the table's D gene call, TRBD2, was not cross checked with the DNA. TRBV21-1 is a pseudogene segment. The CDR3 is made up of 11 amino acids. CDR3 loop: CASRGVYEQYF. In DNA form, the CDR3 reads TGTGCCAGCAGGGGAGTATACGAGCAGTACTTC.

The CDR3 loop is CASSPTSGGGIQYF. The CDR3, as DNA: TGTGCCAGCAGTCCGACTAGCGGGGGAGGGATTCAGTACTTC. The chain employs TRBV2 and TRBJ2-4; 12 bases fit TRBD2. CDR1 SNHLY and CDR2 FYNNEI come from the germline V gene. This CDR3 contains 14 residues. J lost 10 bases, V lost 5 bases, and 6 bases had no gene match.

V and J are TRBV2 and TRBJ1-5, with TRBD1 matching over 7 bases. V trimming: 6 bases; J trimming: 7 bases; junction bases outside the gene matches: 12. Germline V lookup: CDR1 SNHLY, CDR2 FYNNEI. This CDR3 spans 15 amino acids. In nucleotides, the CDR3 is TGTGCCAGCAGCTGGGACAGTCAAAGGCGGCAGCCCCAGCATTTT. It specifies CASSWDSQRRQPQHF.